This TCR beta chain was observed in a study of T-cell reconstitution after alpha-beta-depleted transplantation in children. Unique molecular identifiers were used to barcode this TCRbeta library. TCRdb fed the PCR reads into MiXCR, producing one record per CDR3 protein. The profile shows hundreds of thousands of distinct CDR3 sequences, under 20% of them singletons. This clonotype came up a few times. The antigen remains undetermined. General study results and limits: Where some patients showed high TCRbeta diversity at day 60, it came from recipient T cells and thymic progenitors that had survived. As was reported, about two months after transplant, alpha-beta T cells came from several hundred expanded graft clones.

The material sequenced was PBMCs, mostly from graft donor cells, taken 360 days after TCRalphabeta/CD19-depleted stem cell transplant. The receptor was isolated from a boy under two years old who had a stem cell transplant for Wiskott-Aldrich syndrome, so the T cells may come from the graft donor.

CDR3: CASSSIVGVETQYF. The DNA for the CDR3 is TGTGCCAGCAGTTCGATAGTCGGGGTAGAGACCCAGTACTTC. V and J are TRBV6-5 and TRBJ2-5, with D possibly TRBD2 on 5 matching bases. The CDR3 loop spans 14 amino acids. Trimming pared 4 bases from V and 4 bases from J, leaving 13 bases between. Germline values: CDR1 MNHEY, CDR2 SVGAGI.